The 16 T cell receptor beta chains below all came from one sample that was sequenced in a study of T cell clonotyping in hematopoietic cell transplantation. The table came from immunoSEQ multiplex PCR; TCRdb's copy has only in-frame clones and leaves some out. This repertoire shows about 15,000 clones, 71% found once; its top ten account for 7.5% to 10%. Sequencing was carried out using peripheral blood mononuclear cells. Receptor source: a woman in her sixties or seventies in good health. Some clones in this sample may be carry-over from other donors' samples.

V usage is TRBV7-2 and J usage is TRBJ2-3; D not certain. CDR3 length equals 15 residues. The germline V gene encodes CDR1 SGHTA and CDR2 FQGNSA. Trimming removed 1 base from V and 2 bases from J, with 10 bases in between. In DNA form, the CDR3 reads TGTGCCAGCAGCTTAGGACTTACAGTCACAGATACGCAGTATTTT. Protein sequence: CASSLGLTVTDTQYF. Using reference TRBV7-2 and TRBJ2-3 for the parts outside the CDR3, the full variable domain is GAGVSQSPSNKVTEKGKDVELRCDPISGHTALYWYRQSLGQGLEFLIYFQGNSAPDKSGLPSDRFSAERTGGSVSTLTIQRTQQEDSAVYLCASSLGLTVTDTQYFGPGTRLTVL.

This chain connects TRBV4-1 to TRBJ1-5; D remains unclear. The CDR3 has 13 residues. Germline V CDR1 and CDR2: MGHRA, YSYEKL. Trimming cost V 1 base and J 7 bases, with 8 bases left between them. DNA of the CDR3: TGCGCCAGCAGCCAAGTGAGAAACCAGCCCCAGCATTTT. Protein: CASSQVRNQPQHF.

The sample holds a few counts of this clone. The chain combines TRBV6-4 with TRBJ2-6; either TRBD1 or TRBD2 may fit D (5 bases each). CDR1 and CDR2 (germline): MRHNA, SNTAGT. V lost 6 bases and J lost 1, with 10 bases in between. The CDR3 extends over 15 amino acids. The CDR3 coding sequence is TGTGCCAGCAGCGAGGGGAGTTCTGGGGCCAACGTCCTGACTTTC. This translates into CASSEGSSGANVLTF.

The chain joins TRBV7-6 to TRBJ2-7, with 9 bases matching TRBD2. The CDR3 has 18 residues. The V and J ends lost 5 bases and 5 bases, in that order; junction bases with no gene match: 19. The germline CDR1 and CDR2 sequences are SGHVS and FNYEAQ. The CDR3: CASSPRGDSGRRRNEQYF. CDR3 nucleotide sequence: TGTGCCAGCAGCCCCCGGGGGGATAGCGGGAGACGGAGGAACGAGCAGTACTTC.

The chain has TRBV30 and TRBJ2-7; TRBD1 aligns across 8 bases. In germline, CDR1 is GTSNPN, CDR2 SVGIG (reference sequence). V trimming: 3 bases; J trimming: 7 bases; junction bases outside the gene matches: 8. CDR3 length equals 13 residues. The CDR3 sequence: CAWSGDRKWEQYF. CDR3 nucleotides: TGTGCCTGGAGCGGGGACAGGAAGTGGGAGCAGTACTTC.

This clone was observed a few times. This chain connects TRBV7-8 to TRBJ1-5; D gene ambiguous. The germline V gene encodes CDR1 SGHVS and CDR2 FQNEAQ. Trimming shortened V by 4 bases and J by 4 bases, and 11 bases separated the two germline ends. CDR3 length: 14 residues. CDR3 nucleotides: TGTGCCAGCAGCTCCCATGGGGATAATCAGCCCCAGCATTTT. This codes for CASSSHGDNQPQHF.

CDR3 nucleotide sequence: TGTGCCAGCAGTGATCAGTATAGCAATCAGCCCCAGCATTTT. Its translation is CASSDQYSNQPQHF. This chain connects TRBV2 to TRBJ1-5; D is unclear. The V end lost 3 bases, the J end lost 0 bases, and 6 bases lay between the germline ends. The CDR3 loop spans 14 amino acids. In germline, CDR1 is SNHLY, CDR2 FYNNEI.

The table lists this clone with a few counts. The V and J genes are TRBV28 and TRBJ2-5; D is uncertain. Per the germline V gene, CDR1 is MDHEN and CDR2 is SYDVKM. Between the trimmed V and J ends, which lost 6 bases and 3 bases, there was a span of 14 bases. The CDR3 length is 14 residues. The CDR3 reads CASSPLGIEETQYF. The CDR3 DNA reads as TGTGCCAGCAGCCCCCTCGGTATAGAAGAGACCCAGTACTTC.

Judged by abundance, this clone is large (0.1 to 1%). The chain joins TRBV15 to TRBJ2-5; no firm D call. The CDR3 runs to 13 residues. Trimming removed 4 bases at V and 5 bases at J, with 11 bases between. The germline gives CDR1 LNHNV, CDR2 YYDKDF (reference sequence). The CDR3 region has the DNA TGTGCCACCAGCATATTCGGTGGGGAGACCCAGTACTTC. Its translation: CATSIFGGETQYF.

The rearrangement links TRBV7-2 to TRBJ2-7; D is undetermined. In germline, CDR1 is SGHTA, CDR2 FQGNSA. CDR3 length equals 15 residues. Trimming left V 1 base short and J 1 base short, with 11 bases between. In DNA form, the CDR3 reads TGTGCCAGCAGCTTAGTTCGAGGAGAATCCTACGAGCAGTACTTC. Protein product: CASSLVRGESYEQYF.

This chain uses TRBV5-1 with TRBJ1-2, with 8 positions matching TRBD1. V lost 4 bases, J lost 2 bases, and 4 bases stayed unmatched. The CDR3 sequence is 14 residues long. CDR1 is SGHRS, CDR2 YFSETQ, per germline. The CDR3 DNA reads as TGCGCCAGCAGCCTGACAGGGGCGAACTATGGCTACACCTTC. Encoded protein: CASSLTGANYGYTF.

The chain employs TRBV5-1 and TRBJ2-5, with unresolved D. The end of the DNA fits TRBJ2-7 better, so the J call may be wrong. The germline V gene encodes CDR1 SGHRS and CDR2 YFSETQ. This CDR3 is built from 13 residues. CDR3: CASSDTGRYEQYF. The CDR3 DNA reads TGCGCCAGCAGCGACACCGGGCGGTACGAGCAGTACTTC.

This chain connects TRBV9 to TRBJ2-2; TRBD2 matches 8 bases. CDR1 and CDR2 (germline): SGDLS, YYNGEE. V was pared by 7 bases and J by 1 base, with 6 bases of the junction left unmatched. The CDR3 has 15 amino acids. Here the CDR3 reads CASEGSGVNTGELFF. The CDR3 nucleotides read TGTGCCAGCGAAGGTAGCGGGGTGAACACCGGGGAGCTGTTTTTT.

This clone appeared once. This chain joins TRBV25-1 and TRBJ1-5, with unresolved D. V dropped 3 bases and J dropped 7 bases, with 16 bases sitting between them. The length of the CDR3 is 15 residues. Germline V gene sequence: CDR1 MGHDK, CDR2 SYGVNS. The CDR3 is CASSDSERNQQPQHF. DNA for the CDR3: TGTGCCAGCAGTGATTCCGAGAGGAATCAACAGCCCCAGCATTTT.

The chain couples TRBV4-3 to TRBJ1-4; D is uncertain. V shed 0 bases and J shed 7 bases, with 9 bases lying between them. From germline, CDR1 is LGHNA and CDR2 YSLEER. The CDR3 has 14 amino acids. The CDR3 region has the DNA TGCGCCAGCAGCCAAGATGGGGTTAGTGAAAAACTGTTTTTT. Encoded protein: CASSQDGVSEKLFF.

The rearrangement uses TRBV4-2 and TRBJ1-2; D perhaps matches TRBD1 (6 bases). The CDR3 has 13 amino acids. Trimming stripped 5 bases from V and 7 bases from J, with 14 bases between. Germline V gene lookup returns CDR1 LGHNA and CDR2 YNFKEQ. The CDR3 DNA reads as TGTGCCAGCAGCTTAGGGACACGGCGTGGCTACACCTTC. This encodes CASSLGTRRGYTF.